These 16 T cell receptor beta chains came from one sample sequenced in a study of preoperative IRX-2 immunotherapy in early breast cancer. Treatment given: preoperative locoregional IRX-2 cytokine immunotherapy. Clones were read by immunoSEQ multiplex PCR, and TCRdb kept only the in-frame ones, dropping some. The table has approximately 26,000 clones, 78% seen once; the top ten hold 2.2%. The source material was lymph node tissue, sampled before IRX-2 immunotherapy. The receptor set was obtained from a human donor with breast cancer.

V and J are TRBV6-8 and TRBJ1-2; 10 nucleotides match TRBD1. V shed 2 bases, J shed 7 bases, and the junction held 7 bases outside the gene matches. This CDR3 contains 15 residues. Per germline, CDR1 MNHGY and CDR2 SAAAGT. The chain's CDR3 is CASSYTTGGIGGYTF. The CDR3 DNA reads as TGTGCCAGCAGTTACACGACAGGGGGCATCGGTGGCTACACCTTC.

This clone was seen a few times. This chain connects TRBV28 to TRBJ1-1, with no clear D. Germline values: CDR1 MDHEN, CDR2 SYDVKM. This CDR3 has 13 residues. Trimming stripped 6 bases from V and 3 bases from J, with 11 bases between. The CDR3 protein is CASRGIKDTEAFF. CDR3 DNA: TGTGCCAGCAGAGGGATTAAGGACACTGAAGCTTTCTTT.

V gene TRBV7-6 combines with J gene TRBJ2-3, with TRBD2 matching over 13 bases. Germline CDR1 and CDR2: SGHVS and FNYEAQ. This CDR3 is 18 amino acids long. V shed 5 bases and J 1 base; nucleotides not matched to a gene: 9. The CDR3 coding sequence is TGTGCCAGCAGCCTTGGATCCGGGACTAGCGGGGGCACAGATACGCAGTATTTT. It translates to CASSLGSGTSGGTDTQYF.

V usage is TRBV11-3 and J usage is TRBJ2-4; no reliable D call. The ends were cut back, 5 bases at V and 2 bases at J, with 19 bases in the middle. Germline CDR1 is SGHNT and CDR2 is YENEEA. This CDR3 region has 17 residues. CDR3 in amino acids: CASSPGLLGISKNIQYF. CDR3 sequence (DNA): TGTGCCAGCAGCCCTGGGTTATTAGGGATCTCCAAAAACATTCAGTACTTC.

The genes are TRBV6-8 and TRBJ1-3; D unresolved. The germline V gene encodes CDR1 MNHGY and CDR2 SAAAGT. This CDR3 has 12 residues. V was trimmed by 11 bases and J by 0 bases, leaving 8 bases between them. CDR3 sequence reads: CAADSSGNTIYF. DNA of the CDR3: TGTGCCGCTGACTCCTCTGGAAACACCATATATTTT.

The V call is TRBV23-1, the J call TRBJ2-3; 9 positions match TRBD1. Being an ORF, TRBV23-1 has a function that is uncertain. This CDR3 is 17 amino acids long. V trimming: 6 bases; J trimming: 5 bases; junction bases outside the gene matches: 15. The CDR3 here is CASSQMVRDRVIDTQYF. CDR3 sequence (DNA): TGCGCCAGCAGCCAGATGGTCCGGGACAGGGTCATAGATACGCAGTATTTT.

This chain links TRBV6-8 with TRBJ1-1, with a tentative D call TRBD1 (6 bases). Trimming pared 8 bases from V and 4 bases from J, leaving 14 bases between. The CDR3 covers 13 residues. The germline gives CDR1 MNHGY, CDR2 SAAAGT. The CDR3 DNA follows: TGTGCCAGCCTAAAGGGGGGCGGCACTGAAGCTTTCTTT. This gives the protein CASLKGGGTEAFF.

The rearrangement links TRBV6-8 to TRBJ2-7; D is possibly TRBD1 or TRBD2 (6 bases each). V dropped 6 bases and J dropped 5 bases, with 23 bases sitting between them. Germline V gene lookup returns CDR1 MNHGY and CDR2 SAAAGT. The CDR3 consists of 16 residues. CDR3 sequence (DNA): TGTGCCAGCAGAACCTATTCGGGCAGGGGAGGTGACGAGCAGTACTTC. This sequence encodes CASRTYSGRGGDEQYF.

The V and J genes are TRBV19 and TRBJ1-2, with 7 bases matching TRBD1. J gave up 7 bases and V 7 bases, and 6 bases lay outside the gene matches. The germline V gene encodes CDR1 LNHDA and CDR2 SQIVND (reference sequence). The CDR3 covers 12 residues. The CDR3 region has the DNA TGTGCCAGTAACCAGGGGGGCCCTGGCTACACCTTC. This encodes CASNQGGPGYTF.

The chain recombines TRBV19 with TRBJ2-1; TRBD2 might be the D (7 bases). Germline V lookup: CDR1 LNHDA, CDR2 SQIVND (reference sequence). This CDR3 spans 18 amino acids. The ends were cut back, 5 bases at V and 7 bases at J, with 27 bases in the middle. The CDR3 is CASSERLGRGPLRNEQFF. In DNA form, the CDR3 reads TGTGCCAGTAGTGAACGTTTGGGGCGGGGGCCTCTTAGGAATGAGCAGTTCTTC.

A few counts support this clone. The V call is TRBV6-8, the J call TRBJ2-2; 11 nucleotides line up with TRBD2. In germline, CDR1 is MNHGY, CDR2 SAAAGT. Losses at the gene ends were 7 bases for V and 3 bases for J; bases not matched to a gene: 7. The CDR3 totals 16 residues. CDR3 amino acids: CASTSGLAGDTGELFF. The DNA of the CDR3 is TGTGCCAGCACCTCCGGACTAGCGGGTGACACCGGGGAGCTGTTTTTT.

CDR3: CASSLKVSGNTIYF. The CDR3 DNA sequence: TGTGCCAGCAGTTTAAAAGTCTCTGGAAACACCATATATTTT. The chain employs TRBV28 and TRBJ1-3; D remains unclear. The CDR3 is made up of 14 amino acids. Germline V CDR1 and CDR2: MDHEN, SYDVKM. Trimming left V 2 bases short and J 0 bases short, with 5 bases between.

The chain couples TRBV7-7 to TRBJ2-2; tentatively, D is TRBD1 (5 bases). The CDR3 consists of 16 residues. V was trimmed by 4 bases and J by 0 bases, leaving 12 bases between them. Per germline, CDR1 SSHAT and CDR2 FNYEAQ (reference sequence). CDR3 amino acids: CASSSSGKPNTGELFF. The CDR3 nucleotides read TGTGCCAGCAGCTCGTCAGGGAAACCGAACACCGGGGAGCTGTTTTTT. Supplemented by reference TRBV7-7 and TRBJ2-2, the full variable domain reads GAGVSQSPRYKVTKRGQDVTLRCDPISSHATLYWYQQALGQGPEFLTYFNYEAQPDKSGLPSDRFSAERPEGSISTLTIQRTEQRDSAMYRCASSSSGKPNTGELFFGEGSRLTVL.

J is TRBJ2-7 and V is TRBV10-2; TRBD1 might be the D (6 bases). Trimming removed 10 bases at V and 0 bases at J, with 25 bases between. This CDR3 has 17 amino acids. Looked up from germline, CDR1 is WSHSY and CDR2 is SAAADI. CDR3 amino acids: CATTGTIKGRSSYEQYF. Here the CDR3 DNA reads TGCGCCACCACTGGGACAATAAAAGGGCGAAGCTCCTACGAGCAGTACTTC.

The rearrangement uses TRBV6-8 and TRBJ1-1; unclear D gene. Germline CDR1 reads MNHGY; CDR2 reads SAAAGT. The CDR3 extends over 16 amino acids. Trimming left V 3 bases short and J 1 base short, with 15 bases between. The chain's CDR3 is CASSYWAGLKNTEAFF. The CDR3 DNA sequence: TGTGCCAGCAGTTATTGGGCCGGACTCAAGAACACTGAAGCTTTCTTT.

The chain combines TRBV7-8 with TRBJ2-2; the D gene could be TRBD1 or TRBD2 (5 bases each). The CDR3 spans 15 residues. CDR1 and CDR2 (germline): SGHVS, FQNEAQ. The ends were cut back, 6 bases at V and 2 bases at J, with 13 bases in the middle. This CDR3 is CASRRGTVNTGELFF. DNA for the CDR3: TGTGCCAGCAGACGTGGGACGGTCAACACCGGGGAGCTGTTTTTT.